The next 9 T cell receptor beta chains were all read from a single sample in a study of blood T cell repertoires in COVID-19. Some clones are missing from TCRdb's copy, which holds only in-frame ones; the method was immunoSEQ multiplex PCR. The data show hundreds of thousands of clones, about 85% seen once. The specimen was peripheral blood. The origin of the receptors is a man aged 25-40 years with active or convalescent COVID-19.

This clone was seen only once. The V and J genes are TRBV30 and TRBJ1-1, with a weak D call TRBD1 (5 bases). The germline V gene has CDR1 GTSNPN and CDR2 SVGIG (reference sequence). CDR3 length: 13 residues. V was clipped by 5 bases and J by 0 bases, with 10 bases between them. The chain's CDR3 is CAWSQEMNTEAFF. In DNA form, the CDR3 reads TGTGCCTGGTCACAGGAGATGAACACTGAAGCTTTCTTT. Looking up the rest from reference TRBV30 and TRBJ1-1 gives the full variable domain: SQTIHQWPATLVQPVGSPLSLECTVEGTSNPNLYWYRQAAGRGLQLLFYSVGIGQISSEVPQNLSASRPQDRQFILSSKKLLLSDSGFYLCAWSQEMNTEAFFGQGTRLTVV.

The chain has TRBV6-1 and TRBJ1-5; unclear D gene. The CDR3 has 14 amino acids. The germline CDR1 and CDR2 sequences are MNHNS and SASEGT. Trimming cost V 1 base and J 6 bases, with 10 bases left between them. In nucleotides, the CDR3 is TGTGCCAGCAGTGAAGTGGGTCAGGCTCAGCCCCAGCATTTT. This translates into CASSEVGQAQPQHF.

The chain couples TRBV28 to TRBJ1-1, with no clear D. CDR1 is MDHEN, CDR2 SYDVKM, per germline. Trimming left V 5 bases short and J 1 base short, with 14 bases between. The CDR3 sequence is 15 residues long. CDR3 sequence reads: CASSLWAITNTEAFF. The CDR3 region has the DNA TGTGCCAGCAGTCTGTGGGCAATTACGAACACTGAAGCTTTCTTT.

The sample holds one count of this clone. J is TRBJ2-1 and V is TRBV7-8; 9 bases map to TRBD2. CDR3 length: 14 amino acids. Germline V gives CDR1 SGHVS, CDR2 FQNEAQ. V dropped 3 bases and J dropped 13; count of bases not matched to a gene: 10. The CDR3 sequence is CASSFPERLAEQFF. DNA of the CDR3: TGTGCCAGCAGCTTCCCTGAAAGACTAGCGGAACAGTTCTTC. The full variable domain, rest sourced from reference TRBV7-8 and TRBJ2-1, is GAGVSQSPRYKVAKRGQDVALRCDPISGHVSLFWYQQALGQGPEFLTYFQNEAQLDKSGLPSDRFFAERPEGSVSTLKIQRTQQEDSAVYLCASSFPERLAEQFFGPGTRLTVL.

The chain combines TRBV15 with TRBJ1-1; the D gene is possibly TRBD1 (5 bases). The CDR3 spans 17 residues. Germline CDR1 is LNHNV and CDR2 is YYDKDF (reference sequence). Trimming stripped 0 bases from V and 11 bases from J, with 25 bases between. The CDR3 is CATSRDSSRAGRGSAFF. The CDR3 coding sequence is TGTGCCACCAGCAGAGATTCCTCCCGGGCGGGGCGAGGGTCGGCTTTCTTT. The full variable domain, rest sourced from reference TRBV15 and TRBJ1-1, is DAMVIQNPRYQVTQFGKPVTLSCSQTLNHNVMYWYQQKSSQAPKLLFHYYDKDFNNEADTPDNFQSRRPNTSFCFLDIRSPGLGDTAMYLCATSRDSSRAGRGSAFFGQGTRLTVV.

This clone was counted a few times. V and J are TRBV3-1 (or the pseudogene TRBV3-2) and TRBJ1-3; no firm D call. CDR1 is LGHDT and CDR2 is YNNKEL in the germline V gene (reference sequence). Trimming removed 4 bases from V and 4 bases from J, with 17 bases in between. CDR3 length: 16 amino acids. The CDR3 DNA follows: TGTGCCAGCAGCCCTCTGAGTGCGGGGATCGGAAACACCATATATTTT. Translated, it gives CASSPLSAGIGNTIYF.

CDR3 bases: TGTGCCAGCAGTTATTCGGACACATCGGGAGAAGGCTACACCTTC. Encoded protein: CASSYSDTSGEGYTF. This rearrangement joins TRBV6-9 to TRBJ1-2, with TRBD1 as a possible D gene (5 bases). The CDR3 is 15 amino acids. With 0 bases removed from V and 8 bases from J, the gap between germline ends came to 16 bases. CDR1 is MNHGY and CDR2 is SVAAGI in the germline V gene.

The chain joins TRBV5-4 to TRBJ2-7, with 11 bases aligning to TRBD2. Germline loops: CDR1 SGHNT, CDR2 YYREEE (reference sequence). This CDR3 has 13 residues. J was trimmed by 7 bases and V by 0 bases; bases with no gene match: 0. CDR3 residues: CASSLGLAGEQYF. The CDR3 DNA reads as TGTGCCAGCAGCTTGGGACTAGCGGGAGAGCAGTACTTC.

The CDR3 bases are TGTGCCAGCAGTGAATCGGCGATCGCAGGGGGTTCACCCCTCCACTTT. This codes for CASSESAIAGGSPLHF. The chain combines TRBV25-1 with TRBJ1-6; 7 bases map to TRBD1. With 1 base clipped from V and 9 bases from J, the junction kept 9 bases outside the gene matches. Germline CDR1 is MGHDK and CDR2 is SYGVNS. The CDR3 spans 16 residues.